This is a list of T cell receptor beta chains from one sample in a study of CD8 T cells in ankylosing spondylitis. TCRdb passed the 5' RACE reads through MiXCR, listing each CDR3 protein once. Of fewer than 550,000 distinct CDR3 sequences listed, about 5.7% are singletons. The sample consisted of blood, either unsorted or a sorted T cell fraction (not recorded which). The receptors originated from a male donor with ankylosing spondylitis. Each CDR3 is given with its conserved first and last residue. A D gene is named only where the DNA matches it firmly. Part of the rows lack a size; the others show once, few, many or a class for expanded clones.

j_call: TRBJ2-5
d_call: TRBD2
v_call: TRBV5-1
clone_size: many
cdr3_nt: TGCGCCAGCAGCATAGCTACTAGCGCGGGCGAGACCCAGTACTTC
cdr3_aa: CASSIATSAGETQYF

j_call: TRBJ1-5
d_call: NA
v_call: TRBV6-5
clone_size: many
cdr3_nt: TGTGCCAGCAGTTATGGGGTAAATCAGCCCCAGCATTTT
cdr3_aa: CASSYGVNQPQHF

j_call: TRBJ1-1
d_call: NA
v_call: TRBV24-1
clone_size: many
cdr3_nt: TGTGCCACCCGTGGACCGGGGACTGAAGCTTTCTTT
cdr3_aa: CATRGPGTEAFF

j_call: TRBJ1-1
d_call: NA
v_call: TRBV15
clone_size: many
cdr3_nt: TGTGCCACCAGCAGAGAACTTGGCACTGAAGCTTTCTTT
cdr3_aa: CATSRELGTEAFF

j_call: TRBJ2-1
d_call: NA
v_call: TRBV10-2
clone_size: NA
cdr3_nt: TGCGCCAGCAGTGACTTGGACAGAACCTACAATGAGCAGTTCTTC
cdr3_aa: CASSDLDRTYNEQFF

j_call: TRBJ1-2
d_call: NA
v_call: TRBV10-3
clone_size: many
cdr3_nt: TGTGCCATCCCGGGCCTTAACTATGGCTACACCTTC
cdr3_aa: CAIPGLNYGYTF

j_call: TRBJ2-7
d_call: NA
v_call: TRBV4-3
clone_size: many
cdr3_nt: TGCGCCAGCAGCCAACGCTCCCGGGACTACGAGCAGTACTTC
cdr3_aa: CASSQRSRDYEQYF

j_call: TRBJ2-1
d_call: NA
v_call: TRBV9
clone_size: many
cdr3_nt: TGTGCCAGCAGCGGGGGGAGAGCTGAGCAGTTCTTC
cdr3_aa: CASSGGRAEQFF

j_call: TRBJ2-1
d_call: NA
v_call: TRBV9
clone_size: many
cdr3_nt: TGTGCCAGCAGCGTAGCGGGGGATTTTATGGATGAGCAGTTCTTC
cdr3_aa: CASSVAGDFMDEQFF

j_call: TRBJ1-2
d_call: NA
v_call: TRBV27
clone_size: many
cdr3_nt: TGTGCCAGCAGTTTTGGGGACTCAACGATCTATGGCTACACCTTC
cdr3_aa: CASSFGDSTIYGYTF

j_call: TRBJ2-1
d_call: NA
v_call: TRBV15
clone_size: many
cdr3_nt: TGTGCCACCAAGAGGGAAGGGGGAGATGAGCAGTTCTTC
cdr3_aa: CATKREGGDEQFF

j_call: TRBJ1-5
d_call: NA
v_call: TRBV12-3/TRBV12-4
clone_size: many
cdr3_nt: TGTGCCAGCAGTTCCCCGACAGCGAATAGCAATCAGCCCCAGCATTTT
cdr3_aa: CASSSPTANSNQPQHF

j_call: TRBJ1-2
d_call: NA
v_call: TRBV20-1
clone_size: many
cdr3_nt: TGCAGTGCTAGAGAACCTGGGAAGGGTGACTATGGCTACACCTTC
cdr3_aa: CSAREPGKGDYGYTF

j_call: TRBJ1-1
d_call: NA
v_call: TRBV7-2
clone_size: many
cdr3_nt: TGTGCCAGCAGCTCACAGGGTACTGAAGCTTTCTTT
cdr3_aa: CASSSQGTEAFF

j_call: TRBJ1-1
d_call: NA
v_call: TRBV7-9
clone_size: many
cdr3_nt: TGTGCCGGGGAGAGGGTAGACGGCACTGAAGCTTTCTTT
cdr3_aa: CAGERVDGTEAFF

j_call: TRBJ2-1
d_call: TRBD2
v_call: TRBV7-9
clone_size: many
cdr3_nt: TGTGCCAGCAGCTTAGGCAATAGCGGGAGTAATGAGCAGTTCTTC
cdr3_aa: CASSLGNSGSNEQFF

j_call: TRBJ2-6
d_call: NA
v_call: TRBV5-1
clone_size: few
cdr3_nt: TGCGCCAGCAGCTTGGACTGGGCGCAGGGGGCCAACGTCCTGACTTTC
cdr3_aa: CASSLDWAQGANVLTF

j_call: TRBJ2-7
d_call: TRBD2
v_call: TRBV20-1
clone_size: many
cdr3_nt: TGCAGTGCGATAGCGGGGGGGGCCTACGAGCAGTACTTC
cdr3_aa: CSAIAGGAYEQYF

j_call: TRBJ1-3
d_call: NA
v_call: TRBV4-3
clone_size: many
cdr3_nt: TGCGCCAGCAGCCTCCGGGGCGCGAACACCATATATTTT
cdr3_aa: CASSLRGANTIYF

j_call: TRBJ1-1
d_call: TRBD1
v_call: TRBV4-2
clone_size: many
cdr3_nt: TGTGCCAGCAGCCAACTCGACAGGGGGAACACTGAAGCTTTCTTT
cdr3_aa: CASSQLDRGNTEAFF

j_call: TRBJ2-2
d_call: TRBD2
v_call: TRBV20-1
clone_size: NA
cdr3_nt: TGCAGTGCTACAGACCCGACTAGCGGGAACACCGGGGAGCTGTTTTTT
cdr3_aa: CSATDPTSGNTGELFF

j_call: TRBJ1-2
d_call: TRBD1
v_call: TRBV7-9
clone_size: many
cdr3_nt: TGTGCCAGCAACCCCGACAGGGCCCTCGCTGGCTACACCTTC
cdr3_aa: CASNPDRALAGYTF

j_call: TRBJ2-7
d_call: NA
v_call: TRBV20-1
clone_size: many
cdr3_nt: TGCAGTGCTAGAGATAGGACAAGGGATTCCTACGAGCAGTACTTC
cdr3_aa: CSARDRTRDSYEQYF

j_call: TRBJ2-2
d_call: NA
v_call: TRBV11-3
clone_size: few
cdr3_nt: TGTGCCAGCAGCTTAGGAAGTGGTCTTAGCGGGGAGCTGTTTTTT
cdr3_aa: CASSLGSGLSGELFF

j_call: TRBJ2-6
d_call: NA
v_call: TRBV10-3
clone_size: many
cdr3_nt: TGTGCCATCAGCCCGCTACAATCTGGGGCCAACGTCCTGACTTTC
cdr3_aa: CAISPLQSGANVLTF

j_call: TRBJ1-5
d_call: TRBD1
v_call: TRBV12-3/TRBV12-4
clone_size: NA
cdr3_nt: TGTGCCAGCAGGGGACAGGGATCGGGTCAGCCCCAGCATTTT
cdr3_aa: CASRGQGSGQPQHF

j_call: TRBJ2-1
d_call: NA
v_call: TRBV7-2
clone_size: many
cdr3_nt: TGTGCCAGCAGCTTAAGACAGGATGAGCAGTTCTTC
cdr3_aa: CASSLRQDEQFF

j_call: TRBJ1-1
d_call: NA
v_call: TRBV20-1
clone_size: few
cdr3_nt: TGCAGTGCTACCTTAGACAGGACGACTGAAGCTTTCTTT
cdr3_aa: CSATLDRTTEAFF

j_call: TRBJ2-5
d_call: NA
v_call: TRBV5-4
clone_size: few
cdr3_nt: TGTGCCAGCAGCTCCCGCCTAGGGCTGGGGACCCAGTACTTC
cdr3_aa: CASSSRLGLGTQYF

j_call: TRBJ2-2
d_call: TRBD1
v_call: TRBV7-2
clone_size: many
cdr3_nt: TGTGCCAGCAGCACCCGACAGGGTCGAGTCGGGGAGCTGTTTTTT
cdr3_aa: CASSTRQGRVGELFF

j_call: TRBJ1-6
d_call: NA
v_call: TRBV7-6
clone_size: many
cdr3_nt: TGTGCCAGCAGCTCAGGGGACAAATCCCTCCACTTT
cdr3_aa: CASSSGDKSLHF

j_call: TRBJ2-3
d_call: NA
v_call: TRBV7-2
clone_size: NA
cdr3_nt: TGTGCCAGCAGGGTAGAGCCTAGCACAGATACGCAGTATTTT
cdr3_aa: CASRVEPSTDTQYF

j_call: TRBJ2-5
d_call: TRBD2
v_call: TRBV11-1
clone_size: many
cdr3_nt: TGTGCCAGCAGCTTAGGTAGAACTAGCGGGATCGTCGGGGAGACCCAGTACTTC
cdr3_aa: CASSLGRTSGIVGETQYF

j_call: TRBJ1-2
d_call: NA
v_call: TRBV15
clone_size: many
cdr3_nt: TGTGCCACCAGCAGAGATTTGGGGGGGCTCGATGGCTACACCTTC
cdr3_aa: CATSRDLGGLDGYTF

j_call: TRBJ1-5
d_call: NA
v_call: TRBV20-1
clone_size: many
cdr3_nt: TGCAGTGCTACAGGGGTTCGGGGTCAGCCCCAGCATTTT
cdr3_aa: CSATGVRGQPQHF

j_call: TRBJ1-5
d_call: NA
v_call: TRBV10-3
clone_size: many
cdr3_nt: TGTGCCATCAGTGGAATTGAGGGGAGAGAGCAGCCCCAGCATTTT
cdr3_aa: CAISGIEGREQPQHF